A single sample gave rise to the 23 T cell receptor beta chains below, sequenced in a study of vaccination effects on CD4 cells after COVID-19. The ViraFEST assay expanded antigen-specific CD4+ T cells with viral peptide pools before sequencing. CD4+ T cell isolation took place after approximately ten days of culture. Nucleocapsid antibodies stayed negative before and after vaccination, showing no earlier SARS-CoV-2 infection. The assay was immunoSEQ multiplex PCR, and TCRdb's table has in-frame clones only and misses some. The table records fewer than 85,000 clones, about 79% of them present only once. Their specific antigens are unknown. Sample: CD4+ T cells from PBMCs cultured with SARS-CoV-2 spike peptides, taken before COVID-19 vaccination. The receptors originated from a human donor who received a COVID-19 vaccine.

The rearrangement joins TRBV3-1 (or the pseudogene TRBV3-2) to TRBJ2-1; TRBD1 agrees at 9 bases. V shed 5 bases and J 3 bases; nucleotides not matched to a gene: 2. Germline CDR1 is LGHDT and CDR2 is YNNKEL (reference sequence). The CDR3 has 14 residues. CDR3 in DNA: TGTGCCAGCAGCTCGGGACAGGGCTACAATGAGCAGTTCTTC. It codes for CASSSGQGYNEQFF.

The rearrangement uses TRBV10-1 and TRBJ2-2, with 7 bases matching TRBD2. The germline CDR1 and CDR2 sequences are WNHNN and SYGVQD (reference sequence). V shed 3 bases, J shed 5 bases, and the junction held 12 bases outside the gene matches. There are 17 residues in the CDR3. CDR3 residues: CASSDPSGVEHTGELFF. The CDR3 nucleotides are TGCGCCAGCAGTGACCCCAGCGGGGTCGAACATACCGGGGAGCTGTTTTTT.

This clone was seen only once. V usage is TRBV14 and J usage is TRBJ1-3; D is uncertain. The CDR3 totals 14 residues. CDR1 and CDR2 (germline): SGHDN, FVKESK. V lost 2 bases and J lost 6, with 11 bases in between. The CDR3 DNA follows: TGTGCCAGCAGCCAACAGGTTACGTCAAACACCATATATTTT. Its translation: CASSQQVTSNTIYF.

CDR3 region: CASSLLATNEKLFF. As DNA, the CDR3 is TGCGCCAGCAGCTTACTTGCAACTAATGAAAAACTGTTTTTT. The chain carries TRBV5-1 and TRBJ1-4; D not certain. Per germline, CDR1 SGHRS and CDR2 YFSETQ. The CDR3 is made up of 14 amino acids. The V and J ends lost 2 bases and 0 bases respectively, with 5 bases between them.

The gene calls are TRBV10-3 and TRBJ2-1, with 8 bases that match TRBD2. This CDR3 region has 16 residues. J lost 0 bases, V lost 5 bases, and 6 bases had no gene match. CDR1 is ENHRY, CDR2 SYGVKD, per germline. Here the CDR3 reads CAISFSGANSYNEQFF. The CDR3 nucleotides read TGTGCCATCAGTTTTAGCGGGGCGAACTCCTACAATGAGCAGTTCTTC.

The chain combines TRBV7-7 with TRBJ2-6, with D unresolved. This CDR3 has 16 residues. CDR1 is SSHAT and CDR2 is FNYEAQ in the germline V gene (reference sequence). Trimming cost V 5 bases and J 0 bases, with 11 bases left between them. The CDR3 DNA sequence: TGTGCCAGCAGCCCGGACGGAAGCTCTGGGGCCAACGTCCTGACTTTC. Translation: CASSPDGSSGANVLTF.

The chain recombines TRBV6-5 with TRBJ1-6; D gene ambiguous. Germline values: CDR1 MNHEY, CDR2 SVGAGI. This CDR3 is built from 14 residues. V shed 5 bases and J shed 3 bases, with 8 bases lying between them. The DNA for the CDR3 is TGTGCCAGCAGTACCCTGAGCTATAATTCACCCCTCCACTTT. This sequence encodes CASSTLSYNSPLHF.

This sequence joins TRBV5-8 and TRBJ2-7; 14 nucleotides align to TRBD2. V gave up 4 bases and J gave up 7 bases; unmatched junction bases: 10. The CDR3 runs to 16 residues. In germline, CDR1 is SGHTS, CDR2 YDEGEE. CDR3 sequence (DNA): TGTGCCAGCAGCCCGGGGACTAGCGGGGGCCAGGAGGAGCAGTACGTC. Translating it yields CASSPGTSGGQEEQYV.

CDR3 amino acids: CASSLVGRVLSEQYV. CDR3 nucleotides: TGTGCCAGCAGTTTAGTTGGCAGAGTATTGAGCGAGCAGTACGTC. The V call is TRBV28, the J call TRBJ2-7; no definite D call. The V end was cut by 2 bases, the J end by 6 bases, with 17 bases between. Germline V CDR1 and CDR2: MDHEN, SYDVKM. The CDR3 has 15 residues.

This clone was observed a single time. V usage is TRBV5-1 and J usage is TRBJ2-1; TRBD1 might be the D (7 bases). This CDR3 contains 15 residues. Trimming removed 7 bases from V and 0 bases from J, with 14 bases in between. Germline V gene lookup returns CDR1 SGHRS and CDR2 YFSETQ. The CDR3 sequence: CASGGTVSSYNEQFF. The CDR3 DNA sequence: TGCGCCAGCGGCGGGACAGTGAGCTCCTACAATGAGCAGTTCTTC. Looking up the rest from reference TRBV5-1 and TRBJ2-1 gives the full variable domain: KAGVTQTPRYLIKTRGQQVTLSCSPISGHRSVSWYQQTPGQGLQFLFEYFSETQRNKGNFPGRFSGRQFSNSRSEMNVSTLELGDSALYLCASGGTVSSYNEQFFGPGTRLTVL.

V is TRBV11-3 and J is TRBJ2-1; a weak D match, TRBD1 (5 bases). CDR1 SGHNT and CDR2 YENEEA come from the germline V gene. The CDR3 spans 13 residues. The V end lost 5 bases, the J end lost 10 bases, and 15 bases lay between the germline ends. The CDR3 loop reads CASSPRGLGEQFF. DNA for the CDR3: TGTGCCAGCAGCCCTAGGGGATTGGGCGAGCAGTTCTTC.

Here the CDR3 DNA reads TGTGCCAGCTCACCAGCCAGGGTTACTGGAAACACCATATATTTT. This codes for CASSPARVTGNTIYF. The V call is TRBV18, the J call TRBJ1-3, with a tentative D call TRBD1 (5 bases). This CDR3 comprises 15 residues. V was clipped by 2 bases and J by 2 bases, with 10 bases between them. Germline V gene data show CDR1 as KGHSH and CDR2 as LQKENI. Complete variable domain (other parts from reference TRBV18 and TRBJ1-3): NAGVMQNPRHLVRRRGQEARLRCSPMKGHSHVYWYRQLPEEGLKFMVYLQKENIIDESGMPKERFSAEFPKEGPSILRIQQVVRGDSAAYFCASSPARVTGNTIYFGEGSWLTVV.

As concerns this clone: The sample carries other DNA sequences with the same CDR3. This chain uses TRBV24-1 with TRBJ2-3; 7 nucleotides agree with TRBD2. The CDR3 runs 15 residues. Trimming at V came to 0 bases and at J to 1 base, leaving 0 bases not matched to a gene. CDR1 KGHDR and CDR2 SFDVKD come from the germline V gene. The DNA of the CDR3 is TGTGCCACCAGTGATTTGGGGAGGGGCACAGATACGCAGTATTTT. Its protein is CATSDLGRGTDTQYF.

The chain uses TRBV7-2 and TRBJ2-3; D uncertain. Trimming removed 1 base at V and 6 bases at J, with 8 bases between. There are 13 residues in the CDR3. Germline assignment: CDR1 SGHTA and CDR2 FQGNSA. CDR3 residues: CASSLVITDTQYF. Written as DNA, the CDR3 is TGTGCCAGCAGCTTAGTTATTACGGATACGCAGTATTTT.

This clone was observed a few times. V and J are TRBV5-1 and TRBJ1-2, with a weak D call TRBD1 (6 bases). Trimming left V 1 base short and J 2 bases short, with 12 bases between. Germline V lookup: CDR1 SGHRS, CDR2 YFSETQ. The CDR3 is made up of 15 amino acids. The CDR3: CASSLYGGQNYGYTF. The CDR3 DNA sequence: TGCGCCAGCAGCTTGTATGGGGGGCAGAACTATGGCTACACCTTC.

This chain's CDR3 is CASSSRLGPGETQYF. CDR3 nucleotide sequence: TGTGCCAGCAGCTCTCGATTAGGGCCAGGAGAGACCCAGTACTTC. The chain is built from TRBV7-3 and TRBJ2-5; no reliable D call. The CDR3 length is 15 residues. Germline values: CDR1 SGHTA, CDR2 FQGTGA. V was shortened by 4 bases and J by 4 bases, with 16 bases between the two germline ends.

This clone was recorded a few times. The rearrangement uses TRBV19 and TRBJ1-5; no clear D. Germline CDR1 and CDR2: LNHDA and SQIVND (reference sequence). The V gene lost 3 bases and the J gene lost 1 base, with 16 bases spanning the gap. The CDR3 is 17 amino acids. The CDR3 sequence is CASSIFEGSGSNQPQHF. The CDR3 coding sequence is TGTGCCAGTAGTATTTTTGAGGGTTCCGGGAGCAATCAGCCCCAGCATTTT.

The chain couples TRBV10-3 to TRBJ1-4; the match to TRBD1 covers 11 bases. Germline V gives CDR1 ENHRY, CDR2 SYGVKD. The J segment lost 8 bases and the V segment lost 3 bases, leaving 5 bases of the junction unmatched. The CDR3 contains 15 residues. CDR3 nucleotide sequence: TGTGCCATCAGTGATCCGGGACAGGGGGAAGAAAAACTGTTTTTT. This sequence encodes CAISDPGQGEEKLFF.

The J gene is TRBJ1-1, the V gene TRBV28; tentative D call: TRBD1 (6 bases). The V gene's germline CDR1 is MDHEN and CDR2 SYDVKM. This CDR3 region has 13 residues. V lost 8 bases, J lost 2 bases, and 12 bases lay in between. CDR3 protein: CASCGQPNTEAFF. CDR3 sequence (DNA): TGTGCCAGCTGTGGACAGCCAAACACTGAAGCTTTCTTT.

The chain uses TRBV24-1 and TRBJ2-2; unclear D gene. The CDR3 is 13 residues long. Germline CDR1 and CDR2: KGHDR and SFDVKD. The V end was cut by 5 bases, the J end by 4 bases, with 7 bases between. The CDR3 loop reads CATSAASTGELFF. The DNA of the CDR3 is TGTGCCACCAGTGCGGCCTCCACCGGGGAGCTGTTTTTT.

The genes are TRBV24-1 and TRBJ2-3; D is undetermined. Trimming cost V 4 bases and J 1 base, with 14 bases left between them. Germline-derived CDR1 and CDR2 are KGHDR and SFDVKD. The CDR3 spans 16 residues. CDR3 sequence (DNA): TGTGCCACCAGTGACCCCTATCCTGGGGGCACAGATACGCAGTATTTT. This codes for CATSDPYPGGTDTQYF.

The V and J genes are TRBV10-1 and TRBJ2-3; 14 bases line up with TRBD2. Trimming removed 6 bases from V and 9 bases from J; junction bases left unmatched: 17. The CDR3 spans 18 residues. The germline V gene encodes CDR1 WNHNN and CDR2 SYGVQD (reference sequence). DNA of the CDR3: TGCGCCAGCAGCCCCGCCGGGACTAGCGGGGGCCAAAGGGAAACGCAGTATTTT. Its translation: CASSPAGTSGGQRETQYF.

The chain has TRBV7-2 and TRBJ2-3; D may be TRBD1 or TRBD2 (5 bases each). Trimming cost V 5 bases and J 5 bases, with 20 bases left between them. Germline values: CDR1 SGHTA, CDR2 FQGNSA. The CDR3 is made up of 16 amino acids. The chain's CDR3 is CASSPAGTGMGDTQYF. The CDR3, as DNA: TGTGCCAGCAGCCCCGCTGGGACGGGTATGGGAGATACGCAGTATTTT.